The 19 T cell receptor beta chains below were found in one sample sequenced in a study of cytomegalovirus exposure and HLA in healthy donors. 60 Vbeta and 13 Jbeta primers were used in PCR. TCRdb keeps only in-frame clones here, not all; method: immunoSEQ multiplex PCR. The sample contains about 150,000 clones, roughly four fifths of which appear only once. Material for sequencing was PBMCs. All receptors come from a man aged 25-45 years in good health and CMV-seronegative.

This clone has a handful of counts. This chain joins TRBV7-3 and TRBJ1-1; 9 positions match TRBD1. This CDR3 has 13 residues. V gave up 5 bases and J gave up 4 bases; unmatched junction bases: 2. Germline V gives CDR1 SGHTA, CDR2 FQGTGA. DNA for the CDR3: TGTGCCAGCAGCGGGGACAGGGCCACTGAAGCTTTCTTT. This encodes CASSGDRATEAFF.

The genes are TRBV6-5 and TRBJ2-3, with D maybe TRBD1 (6 bases). CDR3 length equals 15 residues. Germline V gives CDR1 MNHEY, CDR2 SVGAGI. Trimming shortened V by 2 bases and J by 0 bases, and 9 bases separated the two germline ends. CDR3 region: CASSYGQGSTDTQYF. Here the CDR3 DNA reads TGTGCCAGCAGTTACGGTCAGGGGAGCACAGATACGCAGTATTTT.

This chain links TRBV5-4 with TRBJ2-1; 9 bases map to TRBD2. Unmatched junction bases numbered 6, after V lost 4 bases and J lost 7 bases. Per the germline V gene, CDR1 is SGHNT and CDR2 is YYREEE (reference sequence). The CDR3 has 14 residues. CDR3 residues: CASSTGLALNEQFF. The CDR3 region has the DNA TGTGCCAGCAGCACCGGACTAGCGTTAAATGAGCAGTTCTTC.

The chain employs TRBV5-6 and TRBJ2-5, with TRBD1 as a possible D gene (6 bases). The V gene lost 6 bases and the J gene lost 8 bases, with 17 bases spanning the gap. This CDR3 has 13 amino acids. The V gene's germline CDR1 is SGHDT and CDR2 YYEEEE. Here the CDR3 DNA reads TGTGCCAGCACCGATGGGGGCGCGAGAACCCAGTACTTC. Its translation: CASTDGGARTQYF.

The chain combines TRBV5-8 with TRBJ1-4; D call uncertain. In germline, CDR1 is SGHTS, CDR2 YDEGEE. This CDR3 region has 13 residues. The ends were cut back, 2 bases at V and 3 bases at J, with 5 bases in the middle. CDR3: CASSFESNEKLFF. CDR3 DNA: TGTGCCAGCAGCTTCGAGTCTAATGAAAAACTGTTTTTT.

This clone appeared once. The chain recombines TRBV5-1 with TRBJ2-1, with 8 bases matching TRBD1. This CDR3 is built from 15 residues. Germline loops: CDR1 SGHRS, CDR2 YFSETQ. Germline trimming cut 2 bases from V and 6 bases from J; bases unmatched to any gene: 7. The CDR3 reads CASSFQGAEGNEQFF. For the CDR3, the DNA is TGCGCCAGCAGCTTTCAGGGGGCGGAAGGCAATGAGCAGTTCTTC.

This chain connects TRBV6-6 to TRBJ2-7; TRBD2 agrees at 9 bases. The trim removed 5 bases at V and 3 bases at J, leaving 8 bases unmatched. This CDR3 has 15 amino acids. Germline assignment: CDR1 MNHNY and CDR2 SVGAGI (reference sequence). The CDR3 DNA sequence: TGTGCCAGCAGTACGGGACTAGCCTTTTACTACGAGCAGTACTTC. It translates to CASSTGLAFYYEQYF.

V gene TRBV12-5 combines with J gene TRBJ1-2, with D tentatively TRBD1 (6 bases). Germline CDR1 is LGHNT and CDR2 is FRNRAP. V lost 9 bases and J 4 bases, leaving 12 bases between the germline ends. This CDR3 has 12 residues. CDR3 protein: CARDSSFYGYTF. As DNA, the CDR3 is TGTGCTAGGGACAGTTCCTTCTATGGCTACACCTTC. The whole variable domain, filled in from reference TRBV12-5 and TRBJ1-2, reads DARVTQTPRHKVTEMGQEVTMRCQPILGHNTVFWYRQTMMQGLELLAYFRNRAPLDDSGMPKDRFSAEMPDATLATLKIQPSEPRDSAVYFCARDSSFYGYTFGSGTRLTVV.

The CDR3 sequence is CASSGGTFNYGYTF. The CDR3 bases are TGTGCCAGCAGCGGAGGGACATTTAACTATGGCTACACCTTC. The V gene is TRBV9, the J gene TRBJ1-2; the D gene is possibly TRBD1 (6 bases). Germline V gene data show CDR1 as SGDLS and CDR2 as YYNGEE. V was clipped by 3 bases and J by 1 base, with 10 bases between them. The CDR3 has 14 residues.

The CDR3 is CASSRSGTGTDTQYF. The CDR3 DNA is TGTGCCAGCAGCCGTAGCGGGACGGGCACAGATACGCAGTATTTT. The chain has TRBV7-9 and TRBJ2-3; 8 nucleotides align to TRBD2. Looked up from germline, CDR1 is SEHNR and CDR2 is FQNEAQ (reference sequence). With V trimmed by 5 bases and J by 1 base, 5 bases remained unmatched. This CDR3 region has 15 residues.

The V call is TRBV28, the J call TRBJ2-7; D gene unclear. The germline V gene encodes CDR1 MDHEN and CDR2 SYDVKM. This CDR3 contains 13 residues. Trimming took off 2 bases at V and 2 bases at J, with 7 bases between the two ends. The CDR3 region has the DNA TGTGCCAGCAGTTTAATAGTCCCCTACGAGCAGTACTTC. This encodes CASSLIVPYEQYF.

The J gene is TRBJ1-1, the V gene TRBV19; TRBD1 matches 7 bases. Germline V gene data show CDR1 as LNHDA and CDR2 as SQIVND (reference sequence). The CDR3 is 13 residues long. With 6 bases clipped from V and 4 bases from J, the junction kept 5 bases outside the gene matches. CDR3 residues: CASSGQVGTEAFF. For the CDR3, the DNA is TGTGCCAGTAGCGGACAGGTGGGCACTGAAGCTTTCTTT.

As for this clone: The same CDR3 arises from other DNA sequences in this sample as well. The J gene is TRBJ1-1, the V gene TRBV2; 8 bases match TRBD1. Trimming removed 6 bases from V and 4 bases from J; junction bases left unmatched: 4. The CDR3 length is 13 residues. Per the germline V gene, CDR1 is SNHLY and CDR2 is FYNNEI. The CDR3 sequence: CASRGTGGTEAFF. CDR3 bases: TGTGCCAGCAGAGGAACAGGGGGCACTGAAGCTTTCTTT.

The rearrangement uses TRBV4-1 and TRBJ1-3; 7 bases align to TRBD1. V trimming: 2 bases; J trimming: 3 bases; junction bases outside the gene matches: 7. CDR1 MGHRA and CDR2 YSYEKL come from the germline V gene. This CDR3 is built from 16 residues. The CDR3 region is CASSQTTGYDGNTIYF. As DNA, the CDR3 is TGCGCCAGCAGCCAAACGACAGGGTATGATGGAAACACCATATATTTT.

This clone showed up just a few times. V is TRBV5-1 and J is TRBJ1-3, with D perhaps matching TRBD1 (5 bases). With 2 bases removed from V and 0 bases from J, the gap between germline ends came to 15 bases. This CDR3 is 17 amino acids long. The germline V gene encodes CDR1 SGHRS and CDR2 YFSETQ. CDR3 region: CASSFGGGENSGNTIYF. Written as DNA, the CDR3 is TGCGCCAGCAGCTTTGGTGGGGGGGAGAACTCTGGAAACACCATATATTTT.

The chain is built from TRBV7-8 and TRBJ2-6, with a possible D match to TRBD2 (5 bases). The CDR3 runs 16 residues. V was pared by 2 bases and J by 2 bases, with 10 bases between. The germline gives CDR1 SGHVS, CDR2 FQNEAQ. For the CDR3, the DNA is TGTGCCAGCAGCTTATCCCCCGGGGCTGGGGCCAACGTCCTGACTTTC. It translates to CASSLSPGAGANVLTF. The full variable domain, completed using reference TRBV7-8 and TRBJ2-6, is GAGVSQSPRYKVAKRGQDVALRCDPISGHVSLFWYQQALGQGPEFLTYFQNEAQLDKSGLPSDRFFAERPEGSVSTLKIQRTQQEDSAVYLCASSLSPGAGANVLTFGAGSRLTVL.

The V call is TRBV2, the J call TRBJ2-5; TRBD1 matches at 8 bases. V gave up 7 bases and J gave up 5 bases; unmatched junction bases: 6. CDR3 length equals 13 residues. Germline-derived CDR1 and CDR2 are SNHLY and FYNNEI. For the CDR3, the DNA is TGTGCCAGCATGGCCAGGGGGCGTGAGACCCAGTACTTC. Translating gives CASMARGRETQYF.

The chain links TRBV6-5 to TRBJ2-5; possibly TRBD2 for D (5 bases). CDR1 is MNHEY, CDR2 SVGAGI, per germline. Trimming pared 0 bases from V and 1 base from J, leaving 9 bases between. The CDR3 is 15 amino acids. The CDR3 loop reads CASSYSRVAQETQYF. DNA of the CDR3: TGTGCCAGCAGTTACTCGAGGGTGGCCCAAGAGACCCAGTACTTC.

The sample holds a few counts of this clone. The rearrangement uses TRBV27 and TRBJ1-4, with TRBD1 as a possible D gene (6 bases). Germline V gene sequence: CDR1 MNHEY, CDR2 SMNVEV (reference sequence). The CDR3 length is 14 residues. The ends were cut back, 6 bases at V and 6 bases at J, with 14 bases in the middle. CDR3 residues: CASSPAGAHEKLFF. CDR3 DNA: TGTGCCAGCAGCCCCGCGGGGGCCCATGAAAAACTGTTTTTT.